The clone carrying this T cell receptor (beta chain) was found once. Its antigen is unidentified. This sample was included in a study of early T cells in non-severe SARS-CoV-2 infection. Whole-study context: The sequenced material was bulk RNA from unsorted whole blood, and its chains were unpaired. General study findings and limits: VDJdb-based matching was biased toward anti-spike CD8 responses and missed private and CD4 specificities.

V was pared by 2 bases and J by 1 base, with 13 bases between. CDR1 is SGHTA and CDR2 is FQGNSA in the germline V gene. The CDR3 has 16 amino acids. Individual cDNA molecules carried attached unique molecular identifiers. MiXCR was run by TCRdb on the 5' RACE reads, yielding one entry per CDR3 protein. The data show some 64,000 distinct CDR3 sequences, roughly 18% seen once. Material: whole blood, obtained at baseline. The TCR was taken from an adult who was a healthcare worker with PCR-confirmed SARS-CoV-2 infection or an uninfected control (not recorded which). V gene TRBV7-2 combines with J gene TRBJ2-3; D not certain. As DNA, the CDR3 is TGTGCCAGCAGCTTAAGGGTGGGGATCGGCACAGATACGCAGTATTTT. Protein sequence: CASSLRVGIGTDTQYF.